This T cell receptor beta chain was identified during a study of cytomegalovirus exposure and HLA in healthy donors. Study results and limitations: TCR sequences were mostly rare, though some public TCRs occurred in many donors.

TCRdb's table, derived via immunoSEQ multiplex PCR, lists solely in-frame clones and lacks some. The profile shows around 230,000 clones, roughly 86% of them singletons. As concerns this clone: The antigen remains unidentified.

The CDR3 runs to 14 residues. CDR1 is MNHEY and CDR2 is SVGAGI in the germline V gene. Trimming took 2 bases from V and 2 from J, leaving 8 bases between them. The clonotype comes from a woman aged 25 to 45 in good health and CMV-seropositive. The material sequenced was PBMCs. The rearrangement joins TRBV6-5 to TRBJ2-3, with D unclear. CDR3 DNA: TGTGCCAGCAGTTACGGGCAGCACACAGATACGCAGTATTTT. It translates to CASSYGQHTDTQYF.